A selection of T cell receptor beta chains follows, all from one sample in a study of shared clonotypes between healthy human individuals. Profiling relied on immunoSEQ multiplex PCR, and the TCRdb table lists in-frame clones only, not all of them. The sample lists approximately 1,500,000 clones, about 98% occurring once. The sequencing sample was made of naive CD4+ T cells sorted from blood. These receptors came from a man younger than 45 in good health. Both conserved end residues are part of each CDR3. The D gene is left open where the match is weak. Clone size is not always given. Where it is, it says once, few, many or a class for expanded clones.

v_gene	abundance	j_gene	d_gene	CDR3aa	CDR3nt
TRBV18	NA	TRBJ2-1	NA	CASSPRSVEQFF	TGTGCCAGCTCACCACGGTCGGTGGAGCAGTTCTTC
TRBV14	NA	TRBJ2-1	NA	CASSQGQRIEQFF	TGTGCCAGCAGCCAAGGTCAGAGGATTGAGCAGTTCTTC
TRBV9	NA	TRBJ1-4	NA	CASSPREPRWDEKLFF	TGTGCCAGCAGCCCTCGCGAACCACGCTGGGATGAAAAACTGTTTTTT
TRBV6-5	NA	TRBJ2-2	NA	CASTPEGNTGELFF	TGTGCCAGCACTCCAGAAGGCAACACCGGGGAGCTGTTTTTT
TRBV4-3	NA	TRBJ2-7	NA	CASSQDHGFASYEQYF	TGCGCCAGCAGCCAAGATCACGGATTCGCCTCCTACGAGCAGTACTTC
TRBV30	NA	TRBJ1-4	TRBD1	CAWSGDRPAEKLFF	TGTGCCTGGAGTGGGGACAGGCCAGCTGAAAAACTGTTTTTT
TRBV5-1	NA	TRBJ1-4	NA	CASSLAGYEKLFF	TGCGCCAGCAGCTTGGCGGGATATGAAAAACTGTTTTTT
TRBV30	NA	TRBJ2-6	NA	CASSTGIPGANVLTF	TGTGCCTCAAGTACAGGGATCCCTGGGGCCAACGTCCTGACTTTC
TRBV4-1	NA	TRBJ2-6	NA	CASSHPSKDSIGLSGANVLTF	TGCGCCAGCAGCCATCCTTCTAAGGACAGCATCGGGCTTTCTGGGGCCAACGTCCTGACTTTC
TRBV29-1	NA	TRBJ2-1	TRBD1	CSVEVRQGVQNEQFF	TGCAGCGTTGAAGTCCGTCAGGGGGTCCAAAATGAGCAGTTCTTC
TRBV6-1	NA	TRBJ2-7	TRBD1	CASSGDSASYEQYF	TGTGCCAGCAGTGGGGACAGTGCGTCCTACGAGCAGTACTTC
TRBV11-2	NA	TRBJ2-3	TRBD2	CASSYPGLAGFTDTQYF	TGTGCCAGCAGTTATCCGGGACTAGCGGGTTTTACAGATACGCAGTATTTT
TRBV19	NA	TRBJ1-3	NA	CASSRDAGSGNTIYF	TGTGCCAGTAGCAGGGACGCTGGCTCTGGAAACACCATATATTTT
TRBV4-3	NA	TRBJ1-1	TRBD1	CASSQALTRGLSTEAFF	TGCGCCAGCAGCCAAGCCTTGACAAGGGGGCTGAGCACTGAAGCTTTCTTT
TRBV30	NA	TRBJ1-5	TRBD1	CAGGQGARSNQPQHF	TGTGCCGGCGGGCAGGGGGCGAGGAGCAATCAGCCCCAGCATTTT
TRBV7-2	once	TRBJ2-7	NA	CASRRDETGHYNEQYF	TGTGCCAGCAGGAGGGACGAAACGGGGCATTATAACGAGCAGTACTTC
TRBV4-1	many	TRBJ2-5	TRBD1	CASSQPLEGARRGETQYF	TGCGCCAGCAGCCAGCCTCTAGAGGGGGCACGACGGGGAGAGACCCAGTACTTC
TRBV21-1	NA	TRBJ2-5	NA	CASSGGKTSGSRLETQYF	TGTGCCAGCAGCGGTGGAAAGACTAGCGGGAGTCGTTTGGAGACCCAGTACTTC
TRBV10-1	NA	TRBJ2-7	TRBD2	CASSRLAGESEQYF	TGCGCCAGCAGTCGACTAGCGGGAGAGAGCGAGCAGTACTTC
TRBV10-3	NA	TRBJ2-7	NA	CAISDLDKSSYEQYF	TGTGCCATCAGTGACCTGGACAAGAGCTCCTACGAGCAGTACTTC
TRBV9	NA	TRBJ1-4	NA	CASSYSSLGRTTNEKLFF	TGTGCCAGCAGCTATAGTTCCCTCGGCAGGACAACTAATGAAAAACTGTTTTTT
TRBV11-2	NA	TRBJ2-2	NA	CASSHRTGLNTGELFF	TGTGCCAGCAGCCACAGGACTGGATTGAACACCGGGGAGCTGTTTTTT
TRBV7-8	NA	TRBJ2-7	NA	CASSSFFTDYSYEQYF	TGTGCCAGCAGCTCCTTCTTCACCGATTACTCCTACGAGCAGTACTTC
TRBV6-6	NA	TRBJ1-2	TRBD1	CASRDRNYGYTF	TGTGCCAGCAGGGACAGGAACTATGGCTACACCTTC
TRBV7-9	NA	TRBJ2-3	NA	CASSLSISGSTDTQYF	TGTGCCAGCAGCTTATCTATTAGCGGTAGCACAGATACGCAGTATTTT
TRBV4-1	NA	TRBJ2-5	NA	CASSRIILGDEETQYF	TGCGCCAGCAGCCGAATCATTCTAGGGGATGAAGAGACCCAGTACTTC
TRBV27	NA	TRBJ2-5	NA	CASSLSRSRRETQYF	TGTGCCAGCAGTTTATCGCGGAGTCGTCGAGAGACCCAGTACTTC
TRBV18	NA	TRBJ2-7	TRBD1	CASSTGTASSYEQYF	TGTGCCAGCTCAACCGGGACAGCCTCGTCCTACGAGCAGTACTTC
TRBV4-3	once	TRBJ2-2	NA	CASSHSSSSSSGIGELFF	TGCGCCAGCAGCCATTCTAGTAGCTCCTCTTCCGGGATCGGGGAGCTGTTTTTT
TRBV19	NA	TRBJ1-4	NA	CASYSPGPEKLFF	TGTGCCAGTTACAGTCCGGGCCCTGAAAAACTGTTTTTT
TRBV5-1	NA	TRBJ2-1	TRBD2	CASSLELAGGNEQFF	TGCGCCAGCAGCTTGGAACTAGCGGGAGGCAATGAGCAGTTCTTC
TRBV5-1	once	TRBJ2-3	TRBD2	CASSLGTSGRSYTQYF	TGCGCCAGCAGCTTGGGGACTAGCGGGAGGTCTTATACGCAGTATTTT
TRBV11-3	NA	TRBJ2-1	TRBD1	CASSLGRTGIYNEQFF	TGTGCCAGCAGCTTAGGAAGGACAGGGATCTACAATGAGCAGTTCTTC
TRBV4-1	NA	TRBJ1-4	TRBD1	CASSQETGIAIEKLFF	TGCGCCAGCAGCCAAGAGACAGGGATCGCCATTGAAAAACTGTTTTTT
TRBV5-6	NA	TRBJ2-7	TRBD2	CASSFDTSGFTYEQYF	TGTGCCAGCAGCTTCGACACTAGCGGGTTTACCTACGAGCAGTACTTC
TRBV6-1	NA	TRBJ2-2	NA	CASSDSGSNTGELFF	TGTGCCAGCAGTGACTCAGGGTCGAACACCGGGGAGCTGTTTTTT
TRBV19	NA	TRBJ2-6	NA	CASSFVGVNVLTF	TGTGCCAGTAGTTTTGTGGGTGTCAACGTCCTGACTTTC
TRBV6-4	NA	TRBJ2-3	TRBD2	CASSPVAGGPGNTQYF	TGTGCCAGCAGTCCTGTAGCGGGAGGGCCGGGGAATACGCAGTATTTT
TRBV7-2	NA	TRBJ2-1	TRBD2	CASSRGIAGAHNEQFF	TGTGCCAGCAGCCGGGGTATAGCGGGAGCCCACAATGAGCAGTTCTTC
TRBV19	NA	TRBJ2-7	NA	CASSRTALGEQYF	TGTGCCAGTAGTCGGACCGCTTTGGGGGAGCAGTACTTC
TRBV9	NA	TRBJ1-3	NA	CASSVGLPQGTIYF	TGTGCCAGCAGCGTAGGTCTTCCGCAGGGCACCATATATTTT
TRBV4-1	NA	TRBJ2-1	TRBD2	CASSHPIRGVASSYNEQFF	TGCGCCAGCAGCCATCCCATACGGGGGGTTGCTAGCTCCTACAATGAGCAGTTCTTC
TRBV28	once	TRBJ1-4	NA	CASSLSGPATNEKLFF	TGTGCCAGCAGTCTTTCCGGACCTGCAACTAATGAAAAACTGTTTTTT
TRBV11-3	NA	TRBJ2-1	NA	CASSPGPLREQFF	TGTGCCAGCAGCCCTGGGCCCTTAAGAGAGCAGTTCTTC
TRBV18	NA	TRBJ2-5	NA	CASSPPRKGEGRETQYF	TGTGCCAGCTCACCACCGAGGAAGGGGGAGGGCCGGGAGACCCAGTACTTC
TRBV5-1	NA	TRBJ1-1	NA	CASSLQVQNTEAFF	TGCGCCAGCAGCTTACAGGTACAGAACACTGAAGCTTTCTTT
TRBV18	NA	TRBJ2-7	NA	CASSPFREFSYEQYF	TGTGCCAGCTCACCATTTCGCGAATTCTCCTACGAGCAGTACTTC
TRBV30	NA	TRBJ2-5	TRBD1	CACQKGAGETQYF	TGTGCCTGTCAGAAGGGGGCAGGGGAGACCCAGTACTTC
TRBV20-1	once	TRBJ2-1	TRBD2	CSAPTSGRQFF	TGCAGTGCACCTACTAGCGGGAGACAGTTCTTC
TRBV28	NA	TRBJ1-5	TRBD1	CASIGQGGQPQHF	TGTGCCAGCATAGGACAGGGGGGTCAGCCCCAGCATTTT
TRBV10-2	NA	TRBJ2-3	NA	CASSDLPDTQYF	TGCGCCAGCAGTGACCTCCCAGATACGCAGTATTTT
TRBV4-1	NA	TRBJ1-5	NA	CASSHGASQPQHF	TGCGCCAGCAGCCACGGAGCATCCCAGCCCCAGCATTTT
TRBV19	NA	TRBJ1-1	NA	CASSIEGVAHEAFF	TGTGCCAGTAGTATAGAGGGTGTTGCCCATGAAGCTTTCTTT
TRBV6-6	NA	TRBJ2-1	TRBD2	CASRRTGRGGNEQFF	TGTGCCAGCAGACGGACCGGGAGGGGGGGGAATGAGCAGTTCTTC
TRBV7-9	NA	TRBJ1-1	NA	CASSFKGGGTEAFF	TGTGCCAGCAGCTTCAAGGGAGGTGGCACTGAAGCTTTCTTT
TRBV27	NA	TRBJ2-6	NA	CASSLKARSAGANVLTF	TGTGCCAGCAGTTTAAAGGCCAGATCAGCTGGGGCCAACGTCCTGACTTTC
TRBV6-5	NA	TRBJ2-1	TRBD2	CASSYSLAGEYEQFF	TGTGCCAGCAGTTACTCTCTTGCGGGAGAATATGAGCAGTTCTTC
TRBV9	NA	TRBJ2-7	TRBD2	CASSVLAGAYEQYF	TGTGCCAGCAGCGTGTTAGCGGGAGCCTACGAGCAGTACTTC
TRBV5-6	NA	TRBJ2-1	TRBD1	CASSLGQGAMKFF	TGTGCCAGCAGCTTGGGACAGGGGGCGATGAAGTTCTTC
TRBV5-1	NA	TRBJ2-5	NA	CASSLGHKETQYF	TGCGCCAGCAGCTTGGGGCACAAAGAGACCCAGTACTTC